This TCR beta chain was identified in a study of TIL therapy for anti-PD-1-resistant metastatic lung cancer. This was the immunoSEQ v3 assay. Measured with immunoSEQ multiplex PCR; TCRdb has only the in-frame clones, and not every one. Of about 100,000 clones in the sample, 50% to 70% are singletons; the top ten hold approximately 11%. Time point meaning: pre-treatment sample, taken before nivolumab and TIL therapy. Tumor tissue came from excised metastases, mostly pleural nodules or supraclavicular lymph nodes. This sample comprised tumor tissue, obtained at baseline. The TCR originated in a person between 25 and 79 years old with non-small cell lung cancer.

This chain's CDR3 is CASSGDSGGEKLFF. The CDR3 DNA is TGTGCCAGCAGCGGGGACAGTGGGGGCGAAAAACTGTTTTTT. V is TRBV7-9 and J is TRBJ1-4; 7 bases map to TRBD1. The CDR3 is made up of 14 amino acids. After removal of 5 bases from V and 8 bases from J, the junction contained 8 bases not matched to a gene. Germline V gene lookup returns CDR1 SEHNR and CDR2 FQNEAQ (reference sequence).